What follows are 28 T cell receptor beta chains derived from one specimen sequenced in a study of shared clonotypes between healthy human individuals. Only in-frame clones appear in the TCRdb table, and some are missing; sequencing was by immunoSEQ multiplex PCR. The sample includes around 100,000 clones, around two thirds of them seen just once. The sample taken for sequencing was memory CD8+ T cells sorted from blood. Stated subset: CD45RO+ cells pooled with CCR7-negative TemRA cells. The source is a man younger than 45 in good health.

The gene calls are TRBV7-6 and TRBJ2-5; TRBD2 might be the D (5 bases). The V end was cut by 4 bases, the J end by 0 bases, with 9 bases between. The CDR3 has 14 amino acids. The germline V gene has CDR1 SGHVS and CDR2 FNYEAQ. CDR3 sequence reads: CASSSSGYQETQYF. The CDR3 DNA follows: TGTGCCAGCAGCTCCTCGGGGTACCAAGAGACCCAGTACTTC. Together with reference TRBV7-6 and TRBJ2-5, the CDR3 gives the full variable domain: GAGVSQSPRYKVTKRGQDVALRCDPISGHVSLYWYRQALGQGPEFLTYFNYEAQQDKSGLPNDRFSAERPEGSISTLTIQRTEQRDSAMYRCASSSSGYQETQYFGPGTRLLVL.

For this clone: Other DNA sequences in the sample encode the same CDR3. The chain recombines TRBV7-6 with TRBJ1-1; 8 bases agree with TRBD1. Germline-derived CDR1 and CDR2 are SGHVS and FNYEAQ. The CDR3 is 14 amino acids. V was pared by 5 bases and J by 1 base, with 3 bases of the junction left unmatched. The CDR3 reads CASSLGTGNTEAFF. The CDR3 region has the DNA TGTGCCAGCAGCCTTGGGACAGGGAACACTGAAGCTTTCTTT. The whole variable domain, remainder taken from reference TRBV7-6 and TRBJ1-1, is GAGVSQSPRYKVTKRGQDVALRCDPISGHVSLYWYRQALGQGPEFLTYFNYEAQQDKSGLPNDRFSAERPEGSISTLTIQRTEQRDSAMYRCASSLGTGNTEAFFGQGTRLTVV.

This rearrangement joins TRBV5-5 to TRBJ1-4, with TRBD1 matching over 7 bases. The CDR3 is 16 amino acids. CDR1 SGHKS and CDR2 YYEKEE come from the germline V gene (reference sequence). Unmatched junction bases numbered 13, after V lost 4 bases and J lost 7 bases. The CDR3 DNA sequence: TGTGCCAGCAGCCGCGCCATAGGGGGCGTTGCTGAAAAACTGTTTTTT. Encoded protein: CASSRAIGGVAEKLFF.

J is TRBJ2-3 and V is TRBV19; TRBD1 aligns across 8 bases. This CDR3 is built from 17 residues. V lost 5 bases, J lost 3 bases, and 13 bases stayed unmatched. CDR1 and CDR2 (germline): LNHDA, SQIVND (reference sequence). CDR3 protein: CASSLLPGQGPTDTQYF. In nucleotides, the CDR3 is TGTGCCAGTAGTCTTCTACCCGGACAGGGACCGACAGATACGCAGTATTTT.

In the case of this clone: Other DNA sequences of this sample code for an identical CDR3. The chain joins TRBV9 to TRBJ2-2; D unclear. This CDR3 spans 12 amino acids. Trimming removed 0 bases at V and 8 bases at J, with 5 bases between. Germline V gives CDR1 SGDLS, CDR2 YYNGEE. In DNA form, the CDR3 reads TGTGCCAGCAGCGTAGTTTCGGGGGAGCTGTTTTTT. As protein: CASSVVSGELFF.

This chain links TRBV7-2 with TRBJ1-5, with D unclear. This CDR3 is built from 16 residues. The V end lost 5 bases, the J end lost 0 bases, and 14 bases lay between the germline ends. Germline V lookup: CDR1 SGHTA, CDR2 FQGNSA. This CDR3 is CASSTTTVISNQPQHF. In DNA, the CDR3 is TGTGCCAGCAGCACGACGACGGTGATTAGCAATCAGCCCCAGCATTTT.

The chain uses TRBV9 and TRBJ2-3, with TRBD2 matching 10 bases. V gave up 4 bases and J gave up 2 bases; unmatched junction bases: 7. Germline V gene sequence: CDR1 SGDLS, CDR2 YYNGEE. CDR3 length: 16 amino acids. DNA for the CDR3: TGTGCCAGCAGCATTGGACTAGCGGAGATCACAGATACGCAGTATTTT. Translating it yields CASSIGLAEITDTQYF.

This sequence joins TRBV2 and TRBJ2-2; TRBD2 agrees at 9 bases. This CDR3 has 16 residues. V gave up 3 bases and J gave up 7 bases; unmatched junction bases: 9. In germline, CDR1 is SNHLY, CDR2 FYNNEI. The CDR3 sequence is CASSDLGLAGIGELFF. The CDR3 DNA reads as TGTGCCAGCAGTGACCTCGGGCTAGCGGGAATCGGGGAGCTGTTTTTT.

The V call is TRBV4-1, the J call TRBJ2-7; D unresolved. This CDR3 contains 15 residues. The germline V gene encodes CDR1 MGHRA and CDR2 YSYEKL. V lost 1 base and J lost 0, with 10 bases in between. Here the CDR3 reads CASSQAGAASYEQYF. The CDR3 DNA reads as TGCGCCAGCAGCCAAGCGGGCGCGGCCTCCTACGAGCAGTACTTC.

The CDR3 loop is CSVAPSGFSYEQYF. CDR3 sequence (DNA): TGCAGCGTTGCCCCTAGCGGGTTCTCCTACGAGCAGTACTTC. The chain links TRBV29-1 to TRBJ2-7, with TRBD2 matching 8 bases. The CDR3 has 14 amino acids. V trimming: 4 bases; J trimming: 0 bases; junction bases outside the gene matches: 5. Germline V CDR1 and CDR2: SQVTM, ANQGSEA.

This clone has only one observation. The chain joins TRBV6-1 to TRBJ2-7, with D possibly matching TRBD2 (6 bases). Trimming removed 2 bases at V and 2 bases at J, with 16 bases between. CDR1 and CDR2 (germline): MNHNS, SASEGT. The CDR3 totals 16 residues. DNA for the CDR3: TGTGCCAGCAGTGAATTCGGAGGGCCTAGGCCCTACGAGCAGTACTTC. As protein: CASSEFGGPRPYEQYF.

The chain has TRBV16 and TRBJ2-1; 7 bases match TRBD2. J lost 8 bases, V lost 0 bases, and 4 bases had no gene match. CDR3 length: 14 amino acids. CDR1 KGHSY and CDR2 FQNENV come from the germline V gene. CDR3 region: CASSQSGRADEQFF. The CDR3 DNA is TGTGCCAGCAGCCAATCAGGGAGGGCGGATGAGCAGTTCTTC.

The chain links TRBV7-9 to TRBJ2-7, with D hard to call. The CDR3 sequence is 15 residues long. The germline V gene has CDR1 SEHNR and CDR2 FQNEAQ (reference sequence). V was clipped by 0 bases and J by 0 bases, with 9 bases between them. CDR3: CASSLAPESSYEQYF. For the CDR3, the DNA is TGTGCCAGCAGCTTAGCTCCGGAGAGCTCCTACGAGCAGTACTTC.

In its sample, this clone was seen many times. V gene TRBV19 combines with J gene TRBJ2-3; 10 nucleotides agree with TRBD2. The V segment lost 8 bases and the J segment 3 bases; nucleotides outside the gene matches: 5. CDR3 length equals 14 residues. CDR1 LNHDA and CDR2 SQIVND come from the germline V gene (reference sequence). The CDR3 coding sequence is TGTGCCAGTGTAGCGGGAGGAGTTACAGATACGCAGTATTTT. This sequence encodes CASVAGGVTDTQYF. Combining the CDR3 with reference TRBV19 and TRBJ2-3 gives the whole variable domain DGGITQSPKYLFRKEGQNVTLSCEQNLNHDAMYWYRQDPGQGLRLIYYSQIVNDFQKGDIAEGYSVSREKKESFPLTVTSAQKNPTAFYLCASVAGGVTDTQYFGPGTRLTVL.

About this clone: The germline gene is not matched at one end of the junction; a read error may be the cause. The CDR3 is CASIEGLAGPTQYF. The CDR3 region has the DNA TGTGCCAGCATTGAAGGTCTAGCGGGTCCTACGCAGTATTTT. This chain joins TRBV6-1 and TRBJ2-3, with TRBD2 matching over 8 bases. The CDR3 consists of 14 residues. Germline CDR1 and CDR2: MNHNS and SASEGT.

The gene calls are TRBV18 and TRBJ2-1; D perhaps matches TRBD1 (6 bases). Germline assignment: CDR1 KGHSH and CDR2 LQKENI. The CDR3 covers 16 residues. The germline V and J ends were trimmed by 2 bases and 7 bases, with 18 bases remaining between them. This CDR3 reads CASSPRVQGLANEQFF. The CDR3 bases are TGTGCCAGCTCACCAAGGGTACAGGGTCTGGCAAATGAGCAGTTCTTC.

The chain links TRBV28 to TRBJ2-7, with D possibly being TRBD1 (6 bases). Deletions cut 5 bases from V and 2 bases from J, with 16 bases between. The CDR3 runs 15 residues. CDR1 is MDHEN and CDR2 is SYDVKM in the germline V gene. The CDR3 sequence is CASSLPPDRPYEQYF. The CDR3 DNA reads TGTGCCAGCAGTCTCCCCCCGGACAGACCCTACGAGCAGTACTTC.

This clone was observed a handful of times. The gene calls are TRBV19 and TRBJ2-1; 11 nucleotides agree with TRBD2. This CDR3 comprises 16 residues. After removal of 10 bases from V and 3 bases from J, the junction contained 11 bases not matched to a gene. The germline CDR1 and CDR2 sequences are LNHDA and SQIVND (reference sequence). The CDR3 DNA follows: TGTGCCACTAGGGGGGGGACTAGCGGTAACTACAATGAGCAGTTCTTC. This translates into CATRGGTSGNYNEQFF.

This clone was seen only once. V usage is TRBV5-6 and J usage is TRBJ2-1, with D unresolved. The V end lost 2 bases, the J end lost 0 bases, and 9 bases lay between the germline ends. The germline CDR1 and CDR2 sequences are SGHDT and YYEEEE. The CDR3 sequence is 15 residues long. This chain's CDR3 is CASSLPRSSYNEQFF. For the CDR3, the DNA is TGTGCCAGCAGCTTACCCAGGAGCTCCTACAATGAGCAGTTCTTC.

The sample holds many counts of this clone. V gene TRBV7-9 combines with J gene TRBJ1-1; D is unresolved. V was cut by 3 bases and J by 4 bases, with 0 bases left in between. Germline V gives CDR1 SEHNR, CDR2 FQNEAQ (reference sequence). The length of the CDR3 is 10 residues. CDR3 in amino acids: CASSFTEAFF. As DNA, the CDR3 is TGTGCCAGCAGCTTCACTGAAGCTTTCTTT. Using reference TRBV7-9 and TRBJ1-1 for the parts outside the CDR3, the full variable domain is DTGVSQNPRHKITKRGQNVTFRCDPISEHNRLYWYRQTLGQGPEFLTYFQNEAQLEKSRLLSDRFSAERPKGSFSTLEIQRTEQGDSAMYLCASSFTEAFFGQGTRLTVV.

As concerns this clone: One base away lies a much larger clone, so this may be a sequencing read error. This specimen includes other DNA sequences encoding the same CDR3. Written as DNA, the CDR3 is TGTGCCAGCAGCTTGGGAGACAGCAGCAATCAGCCCCAGCATTTT. This gives the protein CASSLGDSSNQPQHF. The V and J genes are TRBV7-9 and TRBJ1-5, with a weak D call TRBD1 (5 bases). Trimming took 3 bases from V and 1 from J, leaving 10 bases between them. CDR1 and CDR2 (germline): SEHNR, FQNEAQ (reference sequence). This CDR3 is 15 amino acids long.

The chain's CDR3 is CASSQAGELFF. The CDR3, as DNA: TGTGCCAGCAGCCAGGCCGGGGAGCTGTTTTTT. The chain recombines TRBV14 with TRBJ2-2; the D is unclear. Germline CDR1 reads SGHDN; CDR2 reads FVKESK. Trimming shortened V by 3 bases and J by 6 bases, and 2 bases separated the two germline ends. This CDR3 region has 11 residues.

The chain couples TRBV25-1 to TRBJ2-1; no definite D call. Trimming cost V 2 bases and J 2 bases, with 10 bases left between them. The CDR3 totals 15 residues. From germline, CDR1 is MGHDK and CDR2 SYGVNS. The chain's CDR3 is CASSEETGTYNEQFF. Written as DNA, the CDR3 is TGTGCCAGCAGTGAAGAAACTGGTACCTACAATGAGCAGTTCTTC.

This clone was found a few times. The rearrangement uses TRBV2 and TRBJ1-2; 8 nucleotides line up with TRBD1. This CDR3 spans 18 amino acids. V was pared by 6 bases and J by 5 bases, with 20 bases of the junction left unmatched. Per the germline V gene, CDR1 is SNHLY and CDR2 is FYNNEI. CDR3: CASSEGWIRGRTQYGYTF. CDR3 sequence (DNA): TGTGCCAGCAGCGAGGGATGGATCAGGGGGCGAACTCAGTATGGCTACACCTTC. Variable domain in full (rest from reference TRBV2 and TRBJ1-2): EPEVTQTPSHQVTQMGQEVILRCVPISNHLYFYWYRQILGQKVEFLVSFYNNEISEKSEIFDDQFSVERPDGSNFTLKIRSTKLEDSAMYFCASSEGWIRGRTQYGYTFGSGTRLTVV.

The chain uses TRBV5-1 and TRBJ2-7; 9 nucleotides line up with TRBD1. J gave up 3 bases and V 4 bases, and 11 bases lay outside the gene matches. CDR1 is SGHRS, CDR2 YFSETQ, per germline. CDR3 size: 16 residues. For the CDR3, the DNA is TGCGCCAGCAGCGCCGGACAGGGGCGGGGGCTCTACGAGCAGTACTTC. It is translated as CASSAGQGRGLYEQYF.

Notes on this clone: Other DNA sequences in this sample translate to the same CDR3. The genes are TRBV14 and TRBJ2-7, with D possibly being TRBD2 (5 bases). Germline CDR1 reads SGHDN; CDR2 reads FVKESK. V was pared by 4 bases and J by 7 bases, with 8 bases between. CDR3 length: 11 residues. This CDR3 is CASSPGGEQYF. The CDR3 coding sequence is TGTGCCAGCAGCCCCGGAGGTGAGCAGTACTTC.

This chain uses TRBV14 with TRBJ2-5; no clear D. From germline, CDR1 is SGHDN and CDR2 FVKESK. The CDR3 is 16 residues long. V lost 3 bases and J 5 bases, leaving 19 bases between the germline ends. CDR3 residues: CASSHLDPAVGETQYF. CDR3 nucleotide sequence: TGTGCCAGCAGCCACCTGGACCCCGCTGTTGGGGAGACCCAGTACTTC.

This clone has ten or more counts. Here the CDR3 reads CASTTGLREQYF. In DNA form, the CDR3 reads TGTGCCAGCACCACAGGGCTTAGGGAGCAGTACTTC. The J gene is TRBJ2-7, the V gene TRBV7-9, with a possible D match to TRBD1 (6 bases). With 7 bases removed from V and 7 bases from J, the gap between germline ends came to 14 bases. The CDR3 runs 12 residues. Germline V gene sequence: CDR1 SEHNR, CDR2 FQNEAQ (reference sequence).